What follows is one T cell receptor beta chain and its context. The data stem from a study of cytomegalovirus exposure and HLA in healthy donors. The CDR3 sequence is 15 residues long. Per the germline V gene, CDR1 is SGHRS and CDR2 is YFSETQ. V was trimmed by 4 bases and J by 4 bases, leaving 17 bases between them. Every donor was a healthy person donating bone marrow. Use of 60 Vbeta and 13 Jbeta primers characterized the PCR. Some clones are missing from TCRdb's copy, which holds only in-frame ones; the method was immunoSEQ multiplex PCR. The sample holds 120,000 to 150,000 clones, around 79% seen once.

The chain employs TRBV5-1 and TRBJ1-1, with D maybe TRBD1 (6 bases). The clonotype originates from a woman between 40 and 50 years old in good health and CMV-seropositive. The sequencing input was PBMCs. The CDR3 DNA sequence: TGCGCCAGCAGCCAAAAATTTTCAGGGGTCACTGAAGCTTTCTTT. It encodes CASSQKFSGVTEAFF.